This record covers a single T cell receptor (beta chain). This entry comes from a study of control samples from healthy donors and cancer patients. This CDR3 has 18 amino acids. V dropped 2 bases and J dropped 7 bases, with 21 bases sitting between them. The germline V gene has CDR1 SGHVS and CDR2 FNYEAQ. Sequenced by immunoSEQ multiplex PCR; TCRdb stores in-frame clones only, minus some. Of under 150,000 clones listed, about 89% are singletons. The sample consisted of blood. The receptor was derived from a man aged 30 to 39 in good health. The rearrangement joins TRBV7-6 to TRBJ1-6; no clear D gene. CDR3 amino acids: CASSLYETCRAYNSPLHF. The DNA for the CDR3 is TGTGCCAGCAGCTTATATGAGACCTGTAGGGCTTACAATTCACCCCTCCACTTT. Drawing the rest from reference TRBV7-6 and TRBJ1-6, the complete variable domain is GAGVSQSPRYKVTKRGQDVALRCDPISGHVSLYWYRQALGQGPEFLTYFNYEAQQDKSGLPNDRFSAERPEGSISTLTIQRTEQRDSAMYRCASSLYETCRAYNSPLHFGNGTRLTVT.